The source of this T cell receptor beta chain is a study of blood T cell repertoires in COVID-19. About the study: The analysed material was cDNA or gDNA that came from T cells, B-cell-depleted T cells, or PBMCs.

CDR1 SGHRS and CDR2 YFSETQ come from the germline V gene. CDR3 length: 12 amino acids. Original methodology: Reference gene primer amplification in the assay estimated nucleated cell counts. Profiled with immunoSEQ multiplex PCR; TCRdb holds only in-frame clones, not every one. D and trimming were read from the DNA, whereas the V and J calls and clone size are those reported in that table. The sample holds 150,000 to 200,000 clones; approximately 95% are singletons and the top ten take just under 2%. Seattle-derived patients entered the study during active infection and were followed longitudinally. This clonotype originated in a woman aged 55-69 years with COVID-19, enrolled during active disease. Source material: peripheral blood. The chain joins TRBV5-1 to TRBJ1-1; the D is unclear. The CDR3 loop reads CTCGRENTEAFF. Written as DNA, the CDR3 is TGCACGTGTGGGCGAGAGAACACTGAAGCTTTCTTT. Using reference TRBV5-1 and TRBJ1-1 for the parts outside the CDR3, the full variable domain is KAGVTQTPRYLIKTRGQQVTLSCSPISGHRSVSWYQQTPGQGLQFLFEYFSETQRNKGNFPGRFSGRQFSNSRSEMNVSTLELGDSALYLCTCGRENTEAFFGQGTRLTVV.